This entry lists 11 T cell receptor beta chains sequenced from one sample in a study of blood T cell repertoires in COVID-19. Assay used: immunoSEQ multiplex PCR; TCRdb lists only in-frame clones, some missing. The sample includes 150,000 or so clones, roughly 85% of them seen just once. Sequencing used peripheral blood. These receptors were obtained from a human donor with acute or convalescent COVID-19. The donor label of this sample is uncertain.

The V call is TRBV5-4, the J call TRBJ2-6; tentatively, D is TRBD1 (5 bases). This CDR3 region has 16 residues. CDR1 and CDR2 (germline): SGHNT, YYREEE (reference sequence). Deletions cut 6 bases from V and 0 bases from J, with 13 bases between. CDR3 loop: CASKKQASSGANVLTF. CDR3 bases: TGTGCCAGCAAAAAACAGGCTAGCTCTGGGGCCAACGTCCTGACTTTC.

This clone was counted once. The CDR3 DNA is TGTGCCTGGAGTGATAAATCGAGCTCCTATAATTCACCCCTCCACTTT. This codes for CAWSDKSSSYNSPLHF. The chain carries TRBV30 and TRBJ1-6; unclear D gene. Germline V gives CDR1 GTSNPN, CDR2 SVGIG (reference sequence). The CDR3 is 16 residues long. Trimming pared 1 base from V and 0 bases from J, leaving 10 bases between. Filled out from reference TRBV30 and TRBJ1-6, the complete variable domain reads SQTIHQWPATLVQPVGSPLSLECTVEGTSNPNLYWYRQAAGRGLQLLFYSVGIGQISSEVPQNLSASRPQDRQFILSSKKLLLSDSGFYLCAWSDKSSSYNSPLHFGNGTRLTVT.

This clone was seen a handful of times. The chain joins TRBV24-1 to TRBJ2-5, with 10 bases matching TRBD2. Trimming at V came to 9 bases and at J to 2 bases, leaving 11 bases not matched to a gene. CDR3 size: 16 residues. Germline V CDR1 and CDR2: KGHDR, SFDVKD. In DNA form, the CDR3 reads TGTGCCACCGGCGATGGGAGCGGGGGGGCTCAAGAGACCCAGTACTTC. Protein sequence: CATGDGSGGAQETQYF.

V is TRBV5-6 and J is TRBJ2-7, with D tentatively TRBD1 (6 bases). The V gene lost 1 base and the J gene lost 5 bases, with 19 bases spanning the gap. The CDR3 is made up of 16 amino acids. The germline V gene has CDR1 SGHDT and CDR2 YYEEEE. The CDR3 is CASSLRDNSHLDEQYF. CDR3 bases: TGTGCCAGCAGCTTGAGGGACAACTCCCACCTGGACGAGCAGTACTTC.

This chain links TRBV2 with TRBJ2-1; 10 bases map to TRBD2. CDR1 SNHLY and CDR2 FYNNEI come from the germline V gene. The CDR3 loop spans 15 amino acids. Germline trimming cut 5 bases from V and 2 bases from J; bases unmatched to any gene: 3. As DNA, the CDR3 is TGTGCCAGCAGTTCAAGCGGGGGGGCCTACAATGAGCAGTTCTTC. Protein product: CASSSSGGAYNEQFF.

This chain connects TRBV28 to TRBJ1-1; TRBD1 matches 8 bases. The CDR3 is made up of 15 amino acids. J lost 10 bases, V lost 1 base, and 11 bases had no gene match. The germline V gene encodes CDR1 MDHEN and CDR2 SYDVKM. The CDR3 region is CASSLFGRGQRVAFF. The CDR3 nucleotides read TGTGCCAGCAGTTTATTCGGCAGGGGGCAGAGGGTAGCTTTCTTT.

The CDR3 DNA sequence: TGTGCCAGCAGGGTAGGGGGCGCTGGTAACTATGGCTACACCTTC. Its translation: CASRVGGAGNYGYTF. The chain is built from TRBV2 and TRBJ1-2; 7 nucleotides align to TRBD1. CDR1 is SNHLY and CDR2 is FYNNEI in the germline V gene. J lost 1 base, V lost 6 bases, and 8 bases had no gene match. This CDR3 spans 15 amino acids. The variable domain in full, with the rest retrieved from reference TRBV2 and TRBJ1-2, is EPEVTQTPSHQVTQMGQEVILRCVPISNHLYFYWYRQILGQKVEFLVSFYNNEISEKSEIFDDQFSVERPDGSNFTLKIRSTKLEDSAMYFCASRVGGAGNYGYTFGSGTRLTVV.

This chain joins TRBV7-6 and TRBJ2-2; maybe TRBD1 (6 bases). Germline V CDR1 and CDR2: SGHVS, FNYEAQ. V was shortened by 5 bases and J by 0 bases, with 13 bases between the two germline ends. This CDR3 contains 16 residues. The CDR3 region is CASSATGTSNTGELFF. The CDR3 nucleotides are TGTGCCAGCAGCGCCACCGGGACATCGAACACCGGGGAGCTGTTTTTT.

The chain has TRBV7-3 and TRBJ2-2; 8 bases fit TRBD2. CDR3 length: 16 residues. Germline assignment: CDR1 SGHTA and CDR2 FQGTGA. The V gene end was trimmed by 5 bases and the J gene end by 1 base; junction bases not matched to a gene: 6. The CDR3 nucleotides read TGTGCCAGCAGCCCTCGGGGGGGGGTGAACACCGGGGAGCTGTTTTTT. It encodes CASSPRGGVNTGELFF.

DNA for the CDR3: TGTGCCAGCTTTCCGGACAGGGGATACAATGAGCAGTTCTTC. This sequence encodes CASFPDRGYNEQFF. The chain carries TRBV28 and TRBJ2-1; TRBD1 matches 9 bases. Germline V gene lookup returns CDR1 MDHEN and CDR2 SYDVKM. Trimming cost V 8 bases and J 4 bases; bases outside gene matches: 6. The CDR3 sequence is 14 residues long.

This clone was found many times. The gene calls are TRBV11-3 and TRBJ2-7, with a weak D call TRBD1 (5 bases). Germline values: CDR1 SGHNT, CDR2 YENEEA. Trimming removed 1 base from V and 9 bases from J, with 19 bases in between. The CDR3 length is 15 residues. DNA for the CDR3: TGTGCCAGCAGCTTAGGTGGCAGGGATCAACCTCGGCAGTACTTC. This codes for CASSLGGRDQPRQYF.